Following are 21 T cell receptor beta chains from one sample sequenced in a study of early T cells in non-severe SARS-CoV-2 infection. TCRdb itself ran the 5' RACE reads through MiXCR, one entry per CDR3 protein. The table records over 20,000 distinct CDR3 sequences, about 4.3% of them present only once. The sample was whole blood. The receptors were sampled from an adult who was a healthcare worker with PCR-confirmed SARS-CoV-2 infection or an uninfected control (not recorded which).

This clonotype was counted many times. In DNA, the CDR3 is TGTGCCAGCAGCCCAGTTACTGCGAACACCGGGGAGCTGTTTTTT. This codes for CASSPVTANTGELFF. This chain connects TRBV12-3 or TRBV12-4 to TRBJ2-2; D uncertain. The CDR3 totals 15 residues. Trimming left V 6 bases short and J 0 bases short, with 11 bases between.

This clonotype is judged medium-sized. V gene TRBV12-3 or TRBV12-4 combines with J gene TRBJ2-7, with 7 bases identical to TRBD1. Trimming at V came to 1 base and at J to 6 bases, leaving 3 bases not matched to a gene. The CDR3 sequence is 13 residues long. This chain's CDR3 is CASSLVQGVEQYF. CDR3 in DNA: TGTGCCAGCAGTTTAGTTCAGGGGGTCGAGCAGTACTTC.

The sample holds a few counts of this clonotype. The rearrangement links TRBV4-3 to TRBJ1-4; D ambiguous. Trimming removed 0 bases from V and 3 bases from J, with 8 bases in between. The CDR3 length is 15 residues. Germline V CDR1 and CDR2: LGHNA, YSLEER. This CDR3 reads CASSQDTAPNEKLFF. The CDR3 coding sequence is TGCGCCAGCAGCCAAGACACGGCACCTAATGAAAAACTGTTTTTT.

This clonotype was detected ten times or more. The V and J genes are TRBV19 and TRBJ2-5; possible D gene TRBD2, 6 bases. The length of the CDR3 is 14 residues. From germline, CDR1 is LNHDA and CDR2 SQIVND (reference sequence). Trimming stripped 5 bases from V and 3 bases from J, with 13 bases between. CDR3 sequence reads: CASSFGGSEETQYF. CDR3 sequence (DNA): TGTGCCAGTAGTTTCGGGGGTTCCGAAGAGACCCAGTACTTC.

In its sample, this clonotype was seen many times. V and J are TRBV20-1 and TRBJ2-2, with TRBD2 as a possible D gene (5 bases). Germline CDR1 is DFQATT and CDR2 is SNEGSKA (reference sequence). Trimming removed 5 bases at V and 6 bases at J, with 22 bases between. The length of the CDR3 is 16 residues. The CDR3: CSAYKPEDLNSGELFF. Here the CDR3 DNA reads TGCAGTGCTTACAAGCCGGAGGACCTAAATTCCGGGGAGCTGTTTTTT.

This clonotype was picked up many times. Here the CDR3 reads CAWTTTGYSGANVLTF. In nucleotides, the CDR3 is TGTGCCTGGACAACGACAGGGTACTCTGGGGCCAACGTCCTGACTTTC. The V and J genes are TRBV30 and TRBJ2-6; 7 nucleotides agree with TRBD1. The CDR3 extends over 16 amino acids. Germline loops: CDR1 GTSNPN, CDR2 SVGIG (reference sequence). V trimming: 4 bases; J trimming: 0 bases; junction bases outside the gene matches: 6.

This clonotype was detected ten times or more. V usage is TRBV7-2 and J usage is TRBJ2-1, with TRBD2 as a possible D gene (6 bases). Trimming took 1 base from V and 4 from J, leaving 14 bases between them. In germline, CDR1 is SGHTA, CDR2 FQGNSA. The CDR3 length is 16 residues. The CDR3 sequence: CASSLELAPPYNEQFF. CDR3 bases: TGTGCCAGCAGCTTAGAACTAGCACCACCTTACAATGAGCAGTTCTTC. Supplemented by reference TRBV7-2 and TRBJ2-1, the full variable domain reads GAGVSQSPSNKVTEKGKDVELRCDPISGHTALYWYRQSLGQGLEFLIYFQGNSAPDKSGLPSDRFSAERTGGSVSTLTIQRTQQEDSAVYLCASSLELAPPYNEQFFGPGTRLTVL.

This clonotype was found many times. This sequence joins TRBV3-1 and TRBJ2-7; D unclear. Germline V lookup: CDR1 LGHDT, CDR2 YNNKEL (reference sequence). The CDR3 spans 14 residues. Trimming left V 3 bases short and J 4 bases short, with 13 bases between. CDR3 nucleotides: TGTGCCAGCAGCCACTCGGTGGGGTCTTACGAGCAGTACTTC. Translated, it gives CASSHSVGSYEQYF.

Ten or more counts support this clonotype. This sequence joins TRBV6-4 and TRBJ2-7; TRBD1 matches 7 bases. Trimming cost V 6 bases and J 3 bases; bases outside gene matches: 8. The length of the CDR3 is 14 residues. The germline gives CDR1 MRHNA, CDR2 SNTAGT. CDR3 sequence: CASSPDRTSYEQYF. Here the CDR3 DNA reads TGTGCCAGCAGCCCGGACAGGACAAGCTACGAGCAGTACTTC.

There are many counts of this clonotype. V is TRBV9 and J is TRBJ1-1, with D possibly TRBD1 on 5 matching bases. Between the trimmed V and J ends, which lost 0 bases and 3 bases, there was a span of 6 bases. Germline CDR1 SGDLS, CDR2 YYNGEE. The CDR3 consists of 13 residues. The CDR3 here is CASSVVGDTEAFF. CDR3 in DNA: TGTGCCAGCAGCGTAGTGGGGGACACTGAAGCTTTCTTT.

The table lists this clonotype with a few counts. The chain couples TRBV6-1 to TRBJ2-5, with 8 bases identical to TRBD2. The germline gives CDR1 MNHNS, CDR2 SASEGT. The CDR3 is 14 residues long. J gave up 5 bases and V 6 bases, and 8 bases lay outside the gene matches. The CDR3 protein is CASSGAGAGETQYF. CDR3 nucleotide sequence: TGTGCCAGCAGCGGAGCGGGAGCCGGGGAGACCCAGTACTTC.

This clonotype has a count of ten or more. The chain carries TRBV7-6 and TRBJ2-1, with 10 nucleotides matching TRBD2. This CDR3 contains 16 residues. After removal of 5 bases from V and 8 bases from J, the junction contained 12 bases not matched to a gene. Germline V gene sequence: CDR1 SGHVS, CDR2 FNYEAQ. CDR3 nucleotides: TGTGCCAGCAGCCCAAGAGGGACTAGCGTGTTCTATGAGCAGTTCTTC. It codes for CASSPRGTSVFYEQFF.

This clonotype showed up many times. The chain has TRBV30 and TRBJ2-1; D unclear. Trimming shortened V by 3 bases and J by 9 bases, and 15 bases separated the two germline ends. This CDR3 region has 13 residues. CDR1 and CDR2 (germline): GTSNPN, SVGIG (reference sequence). CDR3 bases: TGTGCCTGGAGGCCCCAAGGCGTCAGTGAGCAGTTCTTC. The encoded protein is CAWRPQGVSEQFF. Filled out from reference TRBV30 and TRBJ2-1, the complete variable domain reads SQTIHQWPATLVQPVGSPLSLECTVEGTSNPNLYWYRQAAGRGLQLLFYSVGIGQISSEVPQNLSASRPQDRQFILSSKKLLLSDSGFYLCAWRPQGVSEQFFGPGTRLTVL.

This clonotype was seen at least ten times. J is TRBJ2-7 and V is TRBV20-1; 9 bases line up with TRBD2. J lost 3 bases, V lost 5 bases, and 5 bases had no gene match. The CDR3 runs 13 residues. Germline CDR1 and CDR2: DFQATT and SNEGSKA (reference sequence). CDR3 DNA sequence: TGCAGTGCTCCTAGGCGGGAGGGCTACGAGCAGTACTTC. As protein: CSAPRREGYEQYF.

This clonotype was detected only a few times. This rearrangement joins TRBV2 to TRBJ2-3, with 7 bases that match TRBD2. Germline loops: CDR1 SNHLY, CDR2 FYNNEI. CDR3 size: 15 residues. V was pared by 4 bases and J by 3 bases, with 7 bases of the junction left unmatched. CDR3 in DNA: TGTGCCAGCAGTGGTCGGCGGGGAGGGACAGATACGCAGTATTTT. Amino acids: CASSGRRGGTDTQYF.

Relative to its sample, this clonotype is medium-sized. The CDR3 region is CASTRWGRSYEQYF. CDR3 bases: TGTGCCAGCACCCGGTGGGGGCGGTCCTACGAGCAGTACTTC. V is TRBV2 and J is TRBJ2-7; tentative D call: TRBD1 (6 bases). The CDR3 consists of 14 residues. The germline V gene has CDR1 SNHLY and CDR2 FYNNEI. The V and J ends lost 7 bases and 1 base respectively, with 14 bases between them.

This clonotype occurred many times. The DNA of the CDR3 is TGTGCCAGTAGTATCGGGCGGGGAGGTCAGCCCCAGCATTTT. It yields the protein CASSIGRGGQPQHF. The rearrangement links TRBV19 to TRBJ1-5, with D unclear. The CDR3 extends over 14 amino acids. Germline CDR1 reads LNHDA; CDR2 reads SQIVND (reference sequence). V lost 3 bases to trimming and J lost 6 bases, with 12 bases between them.

This clonotype was seen at least ten times. The chain combines TRBV7-2 with TRBJ2-7; D uncertain. Per the germline V gene, CDR1 is SGHTA and CDR2 is FQGNSA. V was pared by 1 base and J by 4 bases, with 14 bases between. The CDR3 consists of 15 residues. In DNA form, the CDR3 reads TGTGCCAGCAGCTTAGTGGGTGACATGGGGTACGAGCAGTACTTC. Residues: CASSLVGDMGYEQYF.

This clonotype has only a few counts. This chain uses TRBV10-3 with TRBJ2-7; no definite D call. In germline, CDR1 is ENHRY, CDR2 SYGVKD. Trimming shortened V by 3 bases and J by 9 bases, and 18 bases separated the two germline ends. This CDR3 spans 14 amino acids. The CDR3: CAISDLVGLRGQYF. The DNA of the CDR3 is TGTGCCATCAGTGACCTAGTCGGCCTACGTGGGCAGTACTTC.

This clonotype was observed many times. V is TRBV20-1 and J is TRBJ2-7; D gene uncertain. CDR3 length equals 13 residues. CDR1 is DFQATT, CDR2 SNEGSKA, per germline (reference sequence). The CDR3 loop is CALDGVQVGEQYF. Here the CDR3 DNA reads TGCGCGCTGGATGGGGTCCAGGTTGGCGAGCAGTACTTC.

This clonotype has only a few counts. This chain joins TRBV29-1 and TRBJ2-3, with D unresolved. CDR3 length: 12 residues. V lost 5 bases and J 3 bases, leaving 9 bases between the germline ends. CDR1 and CDR2 from the germline V gene are SQVTM and ANQGSEA. CDR3 loop: CSVPRPTDTQYF. The CDR3 DNA follows: TGCAGCGTTCCCCGACCTACAGATACGCAGTATTTT.